This T cell receptor (beta chain) was observed in a study of early T cells in non-severe SARS-CoV-2 infection. Study details: Sequencing input comprised bulk RNA from unsorted whole blood; chain pairing was not available.

Regarding the study as a whole: Comparison of clonotypes with VDJdb favored anti-spike CD8 responses while missing private and CD4 specificities.

Per the germline V gene, CDR1 is SGHRS and CDR2 is YFSETQ. The V end was cut by 0 bases, the J end by 2 bases, with 8 bases between. The CDR3 is 14 amino acids. A few counts support this clonotype. Its antigen is not identified. Individually, cDNA molecules had unique molecular identifiers attached to them. In TCRdb, the 5' RACE reads were re-called with MiXCR into one record per CDR3 protein. Here the sample spans 70,000 to 90,000 distinct CDR3 sequences, 10% to 15% being singletons. What was sequenced was whole blood. The origin of this receptor is an adult who was a healthcare worker with PCR-confirmed SARS-CoV-2 infection or an uninfected control (not recorded which). The chain is built from TRBV5-1 and TRBJ2-5, with unresolved D. The CDR3 loop reads CASSLGKGQETQYF. The CDR3 DNA reads as TGCGCCAGCAGCTTGGGCAAGGGTCAAGAGACCCAGTACTTC.